This entry features one T cell receptor (beta chain) sequence. The data are from a study of blood T cell repertoires in COVID-19. CDR3 length: 17 amino acids. Germline-derived CDR1 and CDR2 are SGHDN and FVKESK. The trim removed 0 bases at V and 8 bases at J, leaving 16 bases unmatched. The method was immunoSEQ multiplex PCR; TCRdb's version includes in-frame clones alone and lacks a portion of them. This table holds 250,000 to 350,000 clones, 89% found once. The chain employs TRBV14 and TRBJ2-7, with 7 bases lining up with TRBD2. The sample was peripheral blood. This clonotype was sampled from a man younger than 35 who had recovered from COVID-19. The CDR3 bases are TGTGCCAGCAGCCAAGACCTAATTACTAGCGCCCAATCGAAGCAGTACTTC. This encodes CASSQDLITSAQSKQYF. The full variable domain, its missing parts supplied by reference TRBV14 and TRBJ2-7, is EAGVTQFPSHSVIEKGQTVTLRCDPISGHDNLYWYRRVMGKEIKFLLHFVKESKQDESGMPNNRFLAERTGGTYSTLKVQPAELEDSGVYFCASSQDLITSAQSKQYFGPGTRLTVT.